Here is one T cell receptor (beta chain) with its context. In germline, CDR1 is KGHSH, CDR2 LQKENI. The V gene end was trimmed by 3 bases and the J gene end by 7 bases; junction bases not matched to a gene: 9. The CDR3 is 15 residues long. This table comes from immunoSEQ multiplex PCR, and its TCRdb copy is limited to in-frame clones, with some not included. Seen here are under 140,000 clones, about 80% observed once, and the top ten hold roughly 3.8%. This sample stems from a study of blood T cell repertoires in COVID-19. Study information: PBMCs, B-cell-depleted T cells, or T cells were the source of the cDNA or gDNA that made up the material.

The receptor was isolated from a woman over 75 with acute or convalescent COVID-19. The chain carries TRBV18 and TRBJ1-2; 9 bases agree with TRBD1. Sequenced material: peripheral blood. As DNA, the CDR3 is TGTGCCAGCTCACCTCGGGGGACAGGGTTAGGTGGCTACACCTTC. Amino acid sequence: CASSPRGTGLGGYTF.